Below, one TCR beta chain is given with its context. These data are taken from a study of blood T cell repertoires in COVID-19. Study overall: Collection of acute and convalescent COVID-19 samples took place in the United States, Italy and Spain. The analysed material was cDNA or gDNA that came from T cells, B-cell-depleted T cells, or PBMCs.

V was shortened by 1 base and J by 5 bases, with 15 bases between the two germline ends. Per the germline V gene, CDR1 is SGHNT and CDR2 is YYREEE (reference sequence). The CDR3 length is 16 residues. Original data processing: Cell counts per sample came from amplifying reference gene primers. The protocol was immunoSEQ multiplex PCR, while the TCRdb copy is restricted to in-frame clones and leaves out a portion. That table gives V, J and clone size, and the DNA gave D and trimming. The sample has under 45,000 clones, about 90% seen once. The gene calls are TRBV5-4 and TRBJ2-2; a possible D gene is TRBD2 (6 bases). The sequenced sample was peripheral blood. This clonotype was obtained from a woman aged 80 or over in a cohort sampled during active or convalescent COVID-19. The CDR3 protein is CASSLIGGAGTGELFF. CDR3 DNA sequence: TGTGCCAGCAGCTTGATAGGAGGGGCCGGTACCGGGGAGCTGTTTTTT.